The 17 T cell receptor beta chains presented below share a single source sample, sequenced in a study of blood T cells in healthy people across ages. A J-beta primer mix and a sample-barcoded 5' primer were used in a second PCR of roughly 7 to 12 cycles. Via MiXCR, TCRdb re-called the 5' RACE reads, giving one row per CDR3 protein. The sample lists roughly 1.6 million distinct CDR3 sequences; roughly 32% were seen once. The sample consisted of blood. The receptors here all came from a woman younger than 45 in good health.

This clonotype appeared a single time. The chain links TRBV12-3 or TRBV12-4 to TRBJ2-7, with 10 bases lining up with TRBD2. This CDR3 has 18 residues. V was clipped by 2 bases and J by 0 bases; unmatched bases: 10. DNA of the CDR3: TGTGCCAGCAGTTTAAGGGTTTCTAGCGGGGGCATCTCCTACGAGCAGTACTTC. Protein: CASSLRVSSGGISYEQYF.

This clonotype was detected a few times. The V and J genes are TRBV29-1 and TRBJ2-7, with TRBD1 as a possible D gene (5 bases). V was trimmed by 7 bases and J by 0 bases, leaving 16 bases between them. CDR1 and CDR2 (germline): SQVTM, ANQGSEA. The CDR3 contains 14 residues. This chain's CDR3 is CSAKQDPSSYEQYF. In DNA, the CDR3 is TGCAGCGCCAAACAGGACCCCAGCTCCTACGAGCAGTACTTC.

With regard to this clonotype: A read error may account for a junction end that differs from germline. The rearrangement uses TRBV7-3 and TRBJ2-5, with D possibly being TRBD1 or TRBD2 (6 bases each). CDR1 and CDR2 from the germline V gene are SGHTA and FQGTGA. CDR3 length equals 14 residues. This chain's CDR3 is CACSPGSGAETQYF. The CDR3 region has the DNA TGTGCCTGCAGCCCAGGCTCGGGGGCGGAGACCCAGTACTTC.

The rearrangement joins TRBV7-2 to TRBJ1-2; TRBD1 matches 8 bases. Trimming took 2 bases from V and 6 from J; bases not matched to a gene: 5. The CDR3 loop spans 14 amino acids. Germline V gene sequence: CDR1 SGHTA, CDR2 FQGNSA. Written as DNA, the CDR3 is TGTGCCAGCAGCTTATCGACAGGGGTTCATGGCTACACCTTC. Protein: CASSLSTGVHGYTF.

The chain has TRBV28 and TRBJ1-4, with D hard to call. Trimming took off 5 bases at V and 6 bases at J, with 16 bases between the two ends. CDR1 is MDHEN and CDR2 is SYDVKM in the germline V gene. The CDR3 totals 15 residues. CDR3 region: CASSPPRFMDEKLFF. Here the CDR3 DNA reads TGTGCCAGCAGTCCGCCCAGGTTTATGGATGAAAAACTGTTTTTT.

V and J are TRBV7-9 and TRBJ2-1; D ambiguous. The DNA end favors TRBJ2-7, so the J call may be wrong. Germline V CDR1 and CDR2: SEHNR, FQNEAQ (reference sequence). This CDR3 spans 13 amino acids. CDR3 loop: CASSSSADHEQYF. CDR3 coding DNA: TGTGCCAGCAGCTCCTCGGCAGACCATGAGCAGTACTTC.

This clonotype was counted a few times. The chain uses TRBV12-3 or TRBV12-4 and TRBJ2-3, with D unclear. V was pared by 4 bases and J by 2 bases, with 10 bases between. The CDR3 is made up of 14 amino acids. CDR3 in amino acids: CASSWSSDTDTQYF. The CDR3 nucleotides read TGTGCCAGCAGTTGGAGTTCTGACACAGATACGCAGTATTTT.

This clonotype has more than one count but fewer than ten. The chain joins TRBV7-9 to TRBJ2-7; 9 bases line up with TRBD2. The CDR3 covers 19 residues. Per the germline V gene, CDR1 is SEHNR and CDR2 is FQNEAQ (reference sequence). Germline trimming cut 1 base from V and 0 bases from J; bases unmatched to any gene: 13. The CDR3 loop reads CASSLEPLPSGGRSYEQYF. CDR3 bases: TGTGCCAGCAGCTTAGAGCCCCTCCCGAGCGGGGGGCGCTCCTACGAGCAGTACTTC.

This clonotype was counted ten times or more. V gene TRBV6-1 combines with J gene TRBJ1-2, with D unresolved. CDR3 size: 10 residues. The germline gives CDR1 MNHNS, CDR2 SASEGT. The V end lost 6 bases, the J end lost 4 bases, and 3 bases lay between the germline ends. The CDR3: CASSGYGYTF. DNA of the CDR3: TGTGCCAGCAGCGGCTATGGCTACACCTTC.

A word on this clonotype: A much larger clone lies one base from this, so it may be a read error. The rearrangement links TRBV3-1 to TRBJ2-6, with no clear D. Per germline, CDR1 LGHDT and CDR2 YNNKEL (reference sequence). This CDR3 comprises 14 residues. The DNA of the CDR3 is TGTGCCAGCAACCAAGATACAGGGGCCAACGTCCTGACTTTC. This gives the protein CASNQDTGANVLTF. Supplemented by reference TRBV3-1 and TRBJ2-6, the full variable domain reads DTAVSQTPKYLVTQMGNDKSIKCEQNLGHDTMYWYKQDSKKFLKIMFSYNNKELIINETVPNRFSPKSPDKAHLNLHINSLELGDSAVYFCASNQDTGANVLTFGAGSRLTVL.

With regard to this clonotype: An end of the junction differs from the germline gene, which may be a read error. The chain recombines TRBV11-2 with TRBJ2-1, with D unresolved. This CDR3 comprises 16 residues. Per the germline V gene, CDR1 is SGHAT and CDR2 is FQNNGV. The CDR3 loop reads CASSFILGNSYNAQFF. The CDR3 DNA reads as TGTGCCAGCAGCTTCATATTGGGAAACTCCTACAATGCGCAGTTCTTC.

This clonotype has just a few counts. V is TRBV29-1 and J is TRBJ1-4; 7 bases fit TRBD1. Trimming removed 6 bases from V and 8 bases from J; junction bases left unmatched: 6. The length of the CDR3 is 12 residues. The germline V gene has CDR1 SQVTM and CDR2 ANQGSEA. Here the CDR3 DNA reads TGCAGCGTCGCGGGGACAGCGGAAAAACTGTTTTTT. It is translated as CSVAGTAEKLFF. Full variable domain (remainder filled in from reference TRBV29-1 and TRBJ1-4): SAVISQKPSRDICQRGTSLTIQCQVDSQVTMMFWYRQQPGQSLTLIATANQGSEATYESGFVIDKFPISRPNLTFSTLTVSNMSPEDSSIYLCSVAGTAEKLFFGSGTQLSVL.

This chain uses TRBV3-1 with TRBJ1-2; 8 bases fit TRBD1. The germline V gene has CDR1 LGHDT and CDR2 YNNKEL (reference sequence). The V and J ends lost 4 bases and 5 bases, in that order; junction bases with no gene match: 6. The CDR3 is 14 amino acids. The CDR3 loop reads CASSPTTGEYGYTF. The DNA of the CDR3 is TGTGCCAGCAGCCCCACGACAGGGGAGTATGGCTACACCTTC.

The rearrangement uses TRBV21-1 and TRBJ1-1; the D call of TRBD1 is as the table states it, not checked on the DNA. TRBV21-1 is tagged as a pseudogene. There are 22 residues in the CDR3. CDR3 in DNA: TGTGCCAGCAGCAAAGTCAGGGGACACGTGCATCCAAACGCGTTCATGAACACTGAAGCTTTCTTT. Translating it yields CASSKVRGHVHPNAFMNTEAFF.

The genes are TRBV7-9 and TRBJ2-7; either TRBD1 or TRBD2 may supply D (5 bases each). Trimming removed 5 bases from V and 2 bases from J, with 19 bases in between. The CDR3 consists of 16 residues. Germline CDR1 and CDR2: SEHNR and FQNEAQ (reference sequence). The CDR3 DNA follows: TGTGCCAGCAGCCCTCCCTTCGGGGCGGCCCCCTACGAGCAGTACTTC. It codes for CASSPPFGAAPYEQYF. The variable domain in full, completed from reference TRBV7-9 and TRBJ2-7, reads DTGVSQNPRHKITKRGQNVTFRCDPISEHNRLYWYRQTLGQGPEFLTYFQNEAQLEKSRLLSDRFSAERPKGSFSTLEIQRTEQGDSAMYLCASSPPFGAAPYEQYFGPGTRLTVT.

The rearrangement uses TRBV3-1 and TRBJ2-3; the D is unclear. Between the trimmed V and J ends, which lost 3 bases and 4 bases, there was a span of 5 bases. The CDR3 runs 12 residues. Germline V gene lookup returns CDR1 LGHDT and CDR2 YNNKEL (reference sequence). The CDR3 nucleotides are TGTGCCAGCAGCCATTTTTCAGATACGCAGTATTTT. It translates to CASSHFSDTQYF.

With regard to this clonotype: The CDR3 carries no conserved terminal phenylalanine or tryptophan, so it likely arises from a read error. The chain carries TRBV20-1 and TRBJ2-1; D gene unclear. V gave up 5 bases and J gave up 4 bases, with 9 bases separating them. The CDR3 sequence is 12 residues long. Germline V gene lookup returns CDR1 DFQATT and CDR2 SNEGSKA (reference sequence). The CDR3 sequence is CSAQTPYNEQFL. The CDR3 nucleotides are TGCAGTGCTCAGACCCCATACAATGAGCAGTTCTTA.